The next 2 T cell receptor beta chains were all read from a single sample in a study of T cells in Graves' hyperthyroidism and ophthalmopathy (dated by TCRdb to between 2018 and 2021). The library was generated by multiplex PCR. Instrument on record: Illumina HiSeq 2000. TCR beta CDR3 regions were amplified from RNA transcripts. The first round of RT-PCR for the TCR CDR3 was performed with the HTBI primer set and the Qiagen OneStep RT-PCR kit. TCRdb cleaned the public reads at Q25 with fastp, built clones with MiXCR and kept in-frame beta chains. Entries that share a CDR3 protein sequence are merged under the most common genes and DNA. In all, the sample holds around 300,000 distinct CDR3 sequences, and roughly 20% of those were seen once. The top ten clonotypes cover under 65% of the sample. The sequenced sample was blood. The receptors originated from a man aged 25-45 years with Graves' ophthalmopathy.

With regard to this clonotype: One base away lies a much larger clone, so this may be a sequencing read error. This sequence joins TRBV6-2 or TRBV6-3 and TRBJ1-3; D unclear. Germline assignment: CDR1 MNHEY and CDR2 SVGEGT. The CDR3 loop spans 12 amino acids. Trimming shortened V by 4 bases and J by 4 bases, and 5 bases separated the two germline ends. The CDR3 DNA follows: TGTGCCAGCAGTTCGGACGGAAACACCATATATTTT. Its translation is CASSSDGNTIYF.

In its sample, this clonotype was seen many times. The rearrangement links TRBV18 to TRBJ1-2; D is possibly TRBD1 (5 bases). Germline CDR1 is KGHSH and CDR2 is LQKENI. Trimming removed 3 bases from V and 4 bases from J, with 6 bases in between. The CDR3 is 12 residues long. CDR3 region: CASSPGTYGYTF. CDR3 sequence (DNA): TGTGCCAGCTCACCCGGGACCTATGGCTACACCTTC.